A selection of T cell receptor beta chains follows, all from one sample in a study of cytomegalovirus exposure and HLA in healthy donors. Assay used: immunoSEQ multiplex PCR; TCRdb lists only in-frame clones, some missing. Found here are 250,000 to 350,000 clones, 86% of them singletons; the top ten hold around 4%. The sample was PBMCs. These receptors came from a man aged 40-50 years in good health and CMV-seropositive. Both conserved end residues are part of each CDR3. The D gene is left open where the match is weak. Expanded clones are given a class, and other clones once, few, many or no size at all.

v_gene	abundance	j_gene	d_gene	CDR3aa	CDR3nt
TRBV7-2	NA	TRBJ2-7	TRBD2	CASRTTGTRSSEQYF	TGTGCCAGCAGGACAACCGGGACTAGAAGTTCCGAGCAGTACTTC
TRBV2	NA	TRBJ2-2	TRBD2	CASSEFPAGENTGELFF	TGTGCCAGCAGTGAATTTCCAGCGGGAGAAAATACCGGGGAGCTGTTTTTT
TRBV5-1	NA	TRBJ2-7	TRBD1	CASSFTGDGEQYF	TGCGCCAGCAGCTTTACAGGGGACGGCGAGCAGTACTTC
TRBV9	once	TRBJ2-1	TRBD2	CASSVGEGGFGNEQFF	TGTGCCAGCAGCGTAGGCGAGGGAGGGTTTGGGAATGAGCAGTTCTTC
TRBV7-2	NA	TRBJ1-3	NA	CASSLGGTGNTIYF	TGTGCCAGCAGCTTGGGGGGAACTGGAAACACCATATATTTT
TRBV7-2	NA	TRBJ1-6	NA	CASSLVVGRHSPLHF	TGTGCCAGCAGCTTAGTGGTGGGGAGGCATTCACCCCTCCACTTT
TRBV6-7	once	TRBJ2-5	TRBD2	CASVSQRDLETQYF	TGTGCCAGCGTCAGCCAGCGGGATCTAGAGACCCAGTACTTC
TRBV6-6	NA	TRBJ1-4	TRBD1	CASSYSTGQGGEKLFF	TGTGCCAGCAGTTACTCTACCGGACAGGGTGGCGAAAAACTGTTTTTT
TRBV2	few	TRBJ1-1	NA	CASSGRQPTNTEAFF	TGTGCCAGCAGTGGGAGGCAGCCAACAAACACTGAAGCTTTCTTT
TRBV27	NA	TRBJ2-7	NA	CASSFALRGEQYF	TGTGCCAGCAGTTTCGCCTTACGAGGCGAGCAGTACTTC